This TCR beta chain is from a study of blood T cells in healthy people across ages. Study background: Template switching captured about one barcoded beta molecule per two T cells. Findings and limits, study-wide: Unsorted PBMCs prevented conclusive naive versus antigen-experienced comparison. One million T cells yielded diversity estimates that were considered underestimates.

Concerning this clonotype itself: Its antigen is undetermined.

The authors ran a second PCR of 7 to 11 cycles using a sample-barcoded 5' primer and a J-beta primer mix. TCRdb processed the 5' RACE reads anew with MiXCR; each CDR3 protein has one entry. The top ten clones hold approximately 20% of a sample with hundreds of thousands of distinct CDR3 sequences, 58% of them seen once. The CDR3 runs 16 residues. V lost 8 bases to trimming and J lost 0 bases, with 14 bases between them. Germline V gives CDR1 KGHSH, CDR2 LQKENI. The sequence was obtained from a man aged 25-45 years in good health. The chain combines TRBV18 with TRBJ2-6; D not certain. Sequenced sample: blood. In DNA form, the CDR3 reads TGTGCCAGCGCAGCCAGTCGGAACTCTGGGGCCAACGTCCTGACTTTC. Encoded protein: CASAASRNSGANVLTF.